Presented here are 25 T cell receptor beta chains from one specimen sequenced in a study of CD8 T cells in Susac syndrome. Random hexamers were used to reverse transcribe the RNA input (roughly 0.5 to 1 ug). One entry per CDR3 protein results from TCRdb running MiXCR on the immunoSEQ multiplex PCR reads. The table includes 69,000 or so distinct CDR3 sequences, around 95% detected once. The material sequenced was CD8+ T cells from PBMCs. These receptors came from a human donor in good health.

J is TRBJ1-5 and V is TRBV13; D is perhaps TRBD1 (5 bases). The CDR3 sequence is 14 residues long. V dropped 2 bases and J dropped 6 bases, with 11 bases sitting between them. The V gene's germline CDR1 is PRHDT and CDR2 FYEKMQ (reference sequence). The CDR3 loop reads CASSLPGSGQPQHF. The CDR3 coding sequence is TGTGCCAGCAGCTTACCAGGGTCGGGTCAGCCCCAGCATTTT.

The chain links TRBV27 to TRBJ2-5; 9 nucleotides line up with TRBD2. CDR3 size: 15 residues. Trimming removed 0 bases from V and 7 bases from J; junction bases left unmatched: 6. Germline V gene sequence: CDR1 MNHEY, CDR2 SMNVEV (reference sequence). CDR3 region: CASSLSGTSLSTQYF. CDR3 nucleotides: TGTGCCAGCAGTTTATCTGGGACTAGCCTTTCGACCCAGTACTTC.

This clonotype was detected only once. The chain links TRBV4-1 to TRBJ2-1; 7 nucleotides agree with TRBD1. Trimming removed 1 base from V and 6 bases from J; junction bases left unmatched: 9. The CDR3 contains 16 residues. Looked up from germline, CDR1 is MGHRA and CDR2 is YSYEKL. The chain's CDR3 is CASSQGTTGYGNEQFF. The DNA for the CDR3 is TGCGCCAGCAGCCAAGGCACGACAGGGTACGGCAATGAGCAGTTCTTC.

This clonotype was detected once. The CDR3 is CASSQETTYNEQFF. The CDR3 coding sequence is TGTGCCAGCAGCCAAGAAACGACCTACAATGAGCAGTTCTTC. The chain uses TRBV3-1 and TRBJ2-1, with D unresolved. Deletions cut 0 bases from V and 2 bases from J, with 5 bases between. In germline, CDR1 is LGHDT, CDR2 YNNKEL (reference sequence). This CDR3 is built from 14 residues.

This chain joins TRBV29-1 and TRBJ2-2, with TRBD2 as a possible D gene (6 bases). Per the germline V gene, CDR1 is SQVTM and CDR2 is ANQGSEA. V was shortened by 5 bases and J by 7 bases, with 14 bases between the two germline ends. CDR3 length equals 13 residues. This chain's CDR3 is CSVKPSVGGELFF. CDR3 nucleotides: TGCAGCGTTAAGCCTAGCGTTGGCGGGGAGCTGTTTTTT.

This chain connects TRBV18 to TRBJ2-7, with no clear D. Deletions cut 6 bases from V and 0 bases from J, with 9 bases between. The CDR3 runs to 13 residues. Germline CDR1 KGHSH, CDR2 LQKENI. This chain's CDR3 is CASSPADSYEQYV. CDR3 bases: TGTGCCAGCTCTCCGGCAGACTCCTACGAGCAGTACGTC.

CDR3 sequence: CASSYSGETVNPGNTIYF. CDR3 nucleotides: TGTGCCAGCAGTTACTCAGGGGAGACAGTTAACCCTGGAAACACCATATATTTT. The rearrangement uses TRBV6-5 and TRBJ1-3; a possible D gene is TRBD1 (5 bases). CDR3 length: 18 amino acids. The germline V gene has CDR1 MNHEY and CDR2 SVGAGI. V was clipped by 0 bases and J by 2 bases, with 17 bases between them.

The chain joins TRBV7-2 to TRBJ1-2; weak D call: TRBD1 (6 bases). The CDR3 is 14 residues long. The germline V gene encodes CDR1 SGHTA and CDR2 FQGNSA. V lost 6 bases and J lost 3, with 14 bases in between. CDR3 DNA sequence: TGTGCCAGCAGTCTCAGGGGAACGGACTATGGCTACACCTTC. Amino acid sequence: CASSLRGTDYGYTF.

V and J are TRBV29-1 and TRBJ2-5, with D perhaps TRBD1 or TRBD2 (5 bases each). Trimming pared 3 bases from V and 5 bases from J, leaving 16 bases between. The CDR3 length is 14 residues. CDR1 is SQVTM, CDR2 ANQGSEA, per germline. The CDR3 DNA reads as TGCAGCGTTGAGCTAAGCGGCAGGGAGGAGACCCAGTACTTC. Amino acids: CSVELSGREETQYF.

The CDR3 reads CSARDLKGDREAFF. In DNA form, the CDR3 reads TGCAGTGCTAGAGATCTCAAAGGAGACAGAGAAGCTTTCTTT. The genes are TRBV20-1 and TRBJ1-1, with D possibly matching TRBD1 (5 bases). There are 14 residues in the CDR3. V lost 0 bases, J lost 8 bases, and 16 bases lay in between. Germline-derived CDR1 and CDR2 are DFQATT and SNEGSKA (reference sequence).

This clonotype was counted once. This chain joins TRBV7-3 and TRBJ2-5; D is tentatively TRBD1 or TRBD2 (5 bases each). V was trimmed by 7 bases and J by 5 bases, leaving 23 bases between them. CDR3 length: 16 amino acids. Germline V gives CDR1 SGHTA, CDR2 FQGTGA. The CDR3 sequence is CASNLAGTGRRETQYF. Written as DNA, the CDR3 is TGTGCCAGCAACCTCGCCGGGACGGGACGGAGGGAGACCCAGTACTTC.

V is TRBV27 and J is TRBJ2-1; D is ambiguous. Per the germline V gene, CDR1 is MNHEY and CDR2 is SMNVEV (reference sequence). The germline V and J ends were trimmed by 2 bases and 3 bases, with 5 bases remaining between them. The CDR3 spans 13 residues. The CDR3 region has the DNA TGTGCCAGCAGTTTAACACGCTACAATGAGCAGTTCTTC. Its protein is CASSLTRYNEQFF.

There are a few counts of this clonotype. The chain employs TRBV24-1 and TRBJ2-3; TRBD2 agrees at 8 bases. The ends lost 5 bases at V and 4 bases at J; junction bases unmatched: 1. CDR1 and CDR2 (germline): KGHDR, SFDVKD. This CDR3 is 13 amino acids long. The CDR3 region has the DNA TGTGCCACCAGTGCGGGGGGGCCAGATACGCAGTATTTT. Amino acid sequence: CATSAGGPDTQYF.

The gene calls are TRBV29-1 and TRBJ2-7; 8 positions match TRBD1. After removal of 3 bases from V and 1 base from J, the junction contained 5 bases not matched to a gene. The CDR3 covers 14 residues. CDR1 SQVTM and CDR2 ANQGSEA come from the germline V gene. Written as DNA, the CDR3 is TGCAGCGTTGAGCTGACAGGGGCGTCCTACGAGCAGTACTTC. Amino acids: CSVELTGASYEQYF.

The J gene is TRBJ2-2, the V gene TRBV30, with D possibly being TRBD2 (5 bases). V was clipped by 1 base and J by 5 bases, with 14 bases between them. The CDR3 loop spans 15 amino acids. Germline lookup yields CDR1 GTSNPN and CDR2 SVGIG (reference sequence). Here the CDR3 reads CAWSALGPITGELFF. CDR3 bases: TGTGCCTGGAGTGCACTAGGGCCTATTACCGGGGAGCTGTTTTTT.

The CDR3 DNA follows: TGCGCCAGCAGCCAAGAAGGGGTTGTCGGCAATCAGCCCCAGCATTTT. Protein: CASSQEGVVGNQPQHF. This chain connects TRBV4-1 to TRBJ1-5, with D perhaps TRBD1 (5 bases). Germline assignment: CDR1 MGHRA and CDR2 YSYEKL. Trimming shortened V by 0 bases and J by 2 bases, and 11 bases separated the two germline ends. The CDR3 loop spans 16 amino acids.

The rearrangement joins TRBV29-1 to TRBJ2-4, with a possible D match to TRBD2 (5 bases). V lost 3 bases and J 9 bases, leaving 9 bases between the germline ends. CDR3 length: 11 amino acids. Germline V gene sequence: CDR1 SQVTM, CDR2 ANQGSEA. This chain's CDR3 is CSVEARGIQYF. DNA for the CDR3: TGCAGCGTTGAGGCCCGGGGCATTCAGTACTTC.

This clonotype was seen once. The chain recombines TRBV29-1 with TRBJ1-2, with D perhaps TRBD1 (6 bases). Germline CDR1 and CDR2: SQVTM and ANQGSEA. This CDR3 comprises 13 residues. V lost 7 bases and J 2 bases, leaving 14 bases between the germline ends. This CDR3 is CSGRQETNYGYTF. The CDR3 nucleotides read TGCAGCGGCCGACAGGAGACAAACTATGGCTACACCTTC.

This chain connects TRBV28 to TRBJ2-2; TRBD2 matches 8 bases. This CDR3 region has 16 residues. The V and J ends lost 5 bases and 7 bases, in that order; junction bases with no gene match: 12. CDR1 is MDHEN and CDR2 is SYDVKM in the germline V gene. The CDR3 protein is CASSPTEAGGIGELFF. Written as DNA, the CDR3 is TGTGCCAGCAGTCCAACCGAGGCGGGGGGTATCGGGGAGCTGTTTTTT.

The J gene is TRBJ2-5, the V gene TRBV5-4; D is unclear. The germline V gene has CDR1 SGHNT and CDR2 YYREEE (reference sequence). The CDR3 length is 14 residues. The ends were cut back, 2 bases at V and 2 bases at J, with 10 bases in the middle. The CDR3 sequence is CASSFLSGQETQYF. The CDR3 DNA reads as TGTGCCAGCAGCTTTCTATCGGGTCAAGAGACCCAGTACTTC.

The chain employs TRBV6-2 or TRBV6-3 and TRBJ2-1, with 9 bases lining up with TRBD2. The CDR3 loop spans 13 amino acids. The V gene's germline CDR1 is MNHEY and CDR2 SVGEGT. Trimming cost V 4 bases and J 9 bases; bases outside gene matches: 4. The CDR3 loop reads CASSFLAGREQFF. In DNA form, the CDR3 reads TGTGCCAGCAGTTTTCTAGCGGGGCGTGAGCAGTTCTTC.

The CDR3 DNA reads as TGTGCCAGCAGCGTCGTTAGCGGGGATCAAGAGACCCAGTACTTC. It specifies CASSVVSGDQETQYF. The chain joins TRBV9 to TRBJ2-5; TRBD2 matches 8 bases. This CDR3 is built from 15 residues. Trimming at V came to 2 bases and at J to 2 bases, leaving 5 bases not matched to a gene. Germline V gives CDR1 SGDLS, CDR2 YYNGEE.

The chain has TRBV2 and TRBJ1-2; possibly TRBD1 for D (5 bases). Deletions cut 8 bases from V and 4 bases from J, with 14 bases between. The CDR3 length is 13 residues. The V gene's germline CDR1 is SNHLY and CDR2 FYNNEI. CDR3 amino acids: CASDTGTLYGYTF. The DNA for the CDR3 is TGTGCCAGCGATACCGGGACCCTCTATGGCTACACCTTC.

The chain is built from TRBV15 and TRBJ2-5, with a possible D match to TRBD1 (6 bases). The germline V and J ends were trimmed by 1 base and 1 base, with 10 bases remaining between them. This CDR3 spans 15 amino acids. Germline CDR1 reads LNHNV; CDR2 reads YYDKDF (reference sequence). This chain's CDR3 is CATSRGQQGQETQYF. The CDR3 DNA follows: TGTGCCACCAGCAGAGGACAACAGGGCCAAGAGACCCAGTACTTC. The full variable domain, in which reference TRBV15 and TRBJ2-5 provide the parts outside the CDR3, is DAMVIQNPRYQVTQFGKPVTLSCSQTLNHNVMYWYQQKSSQAPKLLFHYYDKDFNNEADTPDNFQSRRPNTSFCFLDIRSPGLGDTAMYLCATSRGQQGQETQYFGPGTRLLVL.

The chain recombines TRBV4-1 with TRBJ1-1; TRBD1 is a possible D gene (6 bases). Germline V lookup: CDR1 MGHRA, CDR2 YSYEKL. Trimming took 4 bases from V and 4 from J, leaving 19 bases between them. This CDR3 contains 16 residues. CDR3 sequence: CASSLRPAGDSTEAFF. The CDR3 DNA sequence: TGCGCCAGCAGCCTTAGACCCGCAGGGGACTCCACTGAAGCTTTCTTT.